A single sample gave rise to the 24 T cell receptor beta chains below, sequenced in a study of early T cells in non-severe SARS-CoV-2 infection. TCRdb recomputed calls from the 5' RACE reads with MiXCR, one row per CDR3 protein. The sample shows fewer than 65,000 distinct CDR3 sequences, roughly a tenth of them seen only once. Specimen: whole blood. These receptors were collected from an adult who was a healthcare worker with PCR-confirmed SARS-CoV-2 infection or an uninfected control (not recorded which).

The chain has TRBV4-1 and TRBJ1-2; perhaps TRBD1 as D (5 bases). Germline CDR1 is MGHRA and CDR2 is YSYEKL. V was cut by 3 bases and J by 2 bases, with 16 bases left in between. The CDR3 covers 16 residues. As DNA, the CDR3 is TGCGCCAGCAGCCATAGAACACGGGGACGCAACTATGGCTACACCTTC. Protein sequence: CASSHRTRGRNYGYTF.

The V call is TRBV29-1, the J call TRBJ2-1; the D gene is possibly TRBD1 (5 bases). V was trimmed by 7 bases and J by 0 bases, leaving 13 bases between them. CDR1 and CDR2 from the germline V gene are SQVTM and ANQGSEA. There are 14 residues in the CDR3. In nucleotides, the CDR3 is TGCAGCGCTGCCCAGGGCCCCTCCTACAATGAGCAGTTCTTC. Encoded protein: CSAAQGPSYNEQFF.

This clonotype was recorded at least ten times. The rearrangement uses TRBV15 and TRBJ2-1; 9 bases are a match to TRBD2. V lost 5 bases, J lost 7 bases, and 9 bases stayed unmatched. Germline CDR1 LNHNV, CDR2 YYDKDF (reference sequence). The CDR3 is made up of 15 amino acids. CDR3 amino acids: CATSLSGGPRNEQFF. The CDR3 DNA is TGTGCCACCAGCCTCAGCGGGGGGCCGAGGAATGAGCAGTTCTTC.

This clonotype was seen ten or more times. The chain joins TRBV20-1 to TRBJ2-2; D possibly matches TRBD1 or TRBD2 (5 bases each). This CDR3 is built from 13 residues. Germline CDR1 DFQATT, CDR2 SNEGSKA (reference sequence). Between the trimmed V and J ends, which lost 5 bases and 9 bases, there was a span of 16 bases. The CDR3 DNA is TGCAGTGCTCCGGGACCTTTCTCCCGGGAGCTGTTTTTT. Amino acids: CSAPGPFSRELFF.

The chain is built from TRBV18 and TRBJ2-1; either TRBD1 or TRBD2 may supply D (5 bases each). Per the germline V gene, CDR1 is KGHSH and CDR2 is LQKENI. Trimming removed 2 bases from V and 7 bases from J, with 9 bases in between. This CDR3 contains 13 residues. The CDR3, as DNA: TGTGCCAGCTCACCAGGAGAGGGGAATGAGCAGTTCTTC. The encoded protein is CASSPGEGNEQFF. Looking up the rest from reference TRBV18 and TRBJ2-1 gives the full variable domain: NAGVMQNPRHLVRRRGQEARLRCSPMKGHSHVYWYRQLPEEGLKFMVYLQKENIIDESGMPKERFSAEFPKEGPSILRIQQVVRGDSAAYFCASSPGEGNEQFFGPGTRLTVL.

The table lists this clonotype with a few counts. V gene TRBV7-9 combines with J gene TRBJ2-4; a weak D match, TRBD1 (6 bases). The V and J ends lost 4 bases and 6 bases respectively, with 16 bases between them. This CDR3 is 15 amino acids long. Germline V gene sequence: CDR1 SEHNR, CDR2 FQNEAQ (reference sequence). The CDR3 DNA is TGTGCCAGCAGCTACGATCAGGGGTCTGGAAACATTCAGTACTTC. Translating it yields CASSYDQGSGNIQYF.

This clonotype has just a few counts. The rearrangement links TRBV3-1 to TRBJ2-7; 8 nucleotides match TRBD1. This CDR3 region has 15 residues. J lost 2 bases, V lost 4 bases, and 7 bases had no gene match. Germline loops: CDR1 LGHDT, CDR2 YNNKEL (reference sequence). The CDR3 sequence is CASSPDRGRTYEQYF. In DNA form, the CDR3 reads TGTGCCAGCAGCCCAGACAGGGGCAGAACCTACGAGCAGTACTTC.

There are a few counts of this clonotype. The gene calls are TRBV12-3 or TRBV12-4 and TRBJ1-2; 9 nucleotides align to TRBD1. Germline trimming cut 5 bases from V and 5 bases from J; bases unmatched to any gene: 9. This CDR3 comprises 15 residues. The CDR3 bases are TGTGCCAGCAGTCAACCTACAGGGGGCTATTATGGCTACACCTTC. Translation gives CASSQPTGGYYGYTF.

This clonotype was observed a few times. The V gene is TRBV5-1, the J gene TRBJ1-2, with no clear D. The CDR3 runs to 14 residues. V lost 0 bases, J lost 2 bases, and 8 bases lay in between. CDR1 and CDR2 (germline): SGHRS, YFSETQ. CDR3 loop: CASSLAGTNYGYTF. CDR3 DNA: TGCGCCAGCAGCTTGGCGGGTACCAACTATGGCTACACCTTC.

This clonotype was observed a few times. The chain has TRBV7-2 and TRBJ1-2; no clear D gene. V was cut by 4 bases and J by 8 bases, with 17 bases left in between. Germline CDR1 is SGHTA and CDR2 is FQGNSA. CDR3 length: 14 amino acids. Written as DNA, the CDR3 is TGTGCCAGCAGCTCGGGCGTGCAGGAATCCGGCTACACCTTC. Protein sequence: CASSSGVQESGYTF.

The chain is built from TRBV5-4 and TRBJ1-1; D is perhaps TRBD1 (5 bases). Trimming cost V 2 bases and J 1 base, with 9 bases left between them. The CDR3 length is 14 residues. The germline CDR1 and CDR2 sequences are SGHNT and YYREEE (reference sequence). The CDR3 loop is CASSFRGPNTEAFF. For the CDR3, the DNA is TGTGCCAGCAGCTTTCGGGGCCCGAACACTGAAGCTTTCTTT.

The J gene is TRBJ2-5, the V gene TRBV5-4; D is possibly TRBD2 (5 bases). There are 14 residues in the CDR3. CDR1 is SGHNT and CDR2 is YYREEE in the germline V gene (reference sequence). V lost 5 bases to trimming and J lost 5 bases, with 16 bases between them. The CDR3 DNA sequence: TGTGCCAGCAGGGATACCGACTATTTTGAGACCCAGTACTTC. It specifies CASRDTDYFETQYF. The whole variable domain, filled in from reference TRBV5-4 and TRBJ2-5, reads ETGVTQSPTHLIKTRGQQVTLRCSSQSGHNTVSWYQQALGQGPQFIFQYYREEENGRGNFPPRFSGLQFPNYSSELNVNALELDDSALYLCASRDTDYFETQYFGPGTRLLVL.

The chain links TRBV7-9 to TRBJ1-3, with D unresolved. This CDR3 comprises 13 residues. V lost 7 bases and J 2 bases, leaving 9 bases between the germline ends. Germline V gene data show CDR1 as SEHNR and CDR2 as FQNEAQ (reference sequence). CDR3 loop: CASTRSPGNTIYF. The CDR3 coding sequence is TGTGCCAGCACCCGCAGTCCTGGAAACACCATATATTTT.

This clonotype appeared many times. The genes are TRBV7-6 and TRBJ2-2; TRBD2 is a possible D gene (6 bases). CDR3 length equals 16 residues. Trimming shortened V by 5 bases and J by 7 bases, and 20 bases separated the two germline ends. CDR1 SGHVS and CDR2 FNYEAQ come from the germline V gene. CDR3 DNA: TGTGCCAGCAGCCCTGGATCCGGACTATACTTCGGGGAGCTGTTTTTT. It translates to CASSPGSGLYFGELFF.

The chain uses TRBV2 and TRBJ2-2, with 9 nucleotides matching TRBD2. Looked up from germline, CDR1 is SNHLY and CDR2 is FYNNEI. J gave up 4 bases and V 6 bases, and 9 bases lay outside the gene matches. There are 16 residues in the CDR3. CDR3: CASRPSGVFGTGELFF. Written as DNA, the CDR3 is TGTGCCAGCAGACCTAGCGGGGTCTTTGGCACCGGGGAGCTGTTTTTT.

This clonotype was found many times. V and J are TRBV6-2 or TRBV6-3 and TRBJ1-1, with 7 bases matching TRBD1. Germline values: CDR1 MNHEY, CDR2 SVGEGT. Trimming took 7 bases from V and 6 from J; bases not matched to a gene: 14. The CDR3 has 15 residues. In DNA form, the CDR3 reads TGTGCCAGCAAAATATCCAGGGGGAGGCTTGCTGAAGCTTTCTTT. This encodes CASKISRGRLAEAFF.

Sample share makes this clonotype medium-sized. This chain joins TRBV7-2 and TRBJ2-5; no firm D call. The CDR3 totals 14 residues. Trimming pared 2 bases from V and 7 bases from J, leaving 14 bases between. From germline, CDR1 is SGHTA and CDR2 FQGNSA. Written as DNA, the CDR3 is TGTGCCAGCAGCTTACTGGGCGCCGCGGCGACCCAGTACTTC. As protein: CASSLLGAAATQYF.

The table lists this clonotype with a few counts. The rearrangement joins TRBV6-2 or TRBV6-3 to TRBJ2-3; the D is unclear. CDR1 is MNHEY and CDR2 is SVGEGT in the germline V gene. The CDR3 totals 11 residues. V dropped 2 bases and J dropped 5 bases, with 2 bases sitting between them. CDR3 sequence (DNA): TGTGCCAGCAGTTACGGAGATACGCAGTATTTT. Encoded protein: CASSYGDTQYF.

This clonotype was detected a few times. This chain connects TRBV19 to TRBJ1-4; no clear D. Germline V CDR1 and CDR2: LNHDA, SQIVND (reference sequence). Trimming pared 8 bases from V and 2 bases from J, leaving 12 bases between. The CDR3 consists of 14 residues. The CDR3 region is CASGYLGTNEKLFF. CDR3 DNA sequence: TGTGCCAGTGGATACCTCGGGACTAATGAAAAACTGTTTTTT.

This clonotype was observed a few times. The V call is TRBV10-3, the J call TRBJ1-1; unclear D gene. The V and J ends lost 0 bases and 0 bases respectively, with 8 bases between them. The CDR3 consists of 15 residues. Germline CDR1 and CDR2: ENHRY and SYGVKD. As DNA, the CDR3 is TGTGCCATCAGTGAGTCAGCGGCAGTGAACACTGAAGCTTTCTTT. Its protein is CAISESAAVNTEAFF.

This clonotype was observed a few times. J is TRBJ2-2 and V is TRBV7-6; no firm D call. CDR3 size: 15 residues. Per germline, CDR1 SGHVS and CDR2 FNYEAQ. Trimming left V 1 base short and J 4 bases short, with 10 bases between. For the CDR3, the DNA is TGTGCCAGCAGCTTAGTTAGCACTACCACCGGGGAGCTGTTTTTT. Protein: CASSLVSTTTGELFF.

On this clonotype itself: The junction departs from germline at one end; a sequencing error may be responsible. This chain uses TRBV7-9 with TRBJ1-1, with D unclear. There are 14 residues in the CDR3. Looked up from germline, CDR1 is SEHNR and CDR2 is FQNEAQ (reference sequence). CDR3 protein: CASSLLLWNTEVFF. The CDR3 coding sequence is TGTGCCAGCAGCTTGCTGTTGTGGAACACTGAAGTTTTCTTT.

This clonotype was recorded many times. The V call is TRBV5-1, the J call TRBJ1-1, with a tentative D call TRBD1 (5 bases). The CDR3 runs 13 residues. CDR1 is SGHRS and CDR2 is YFSETQ in the germline V gene. Trimming took 2 bases from V and 5 from J, leaving 10 bases between them. The CDR3 DNA is TGCGCCAGCAGCTTTCAAGGGGATACTGAAGCTTTCTTT. This sequence encodes CASSFQGDTEAFF. Using reference TRBV5-1 and TRBJ1-1 for the parts outside the CDR3, the full variable domain is KAGVTQTPRYLIKTRGQQVTLSCSPISGHRSVSWYQQTPGQGLQFLFEYFSETQRNKGNFPGRFSGRQFSNSRSEMNVSTLELGDSALYLCASSFQGDTEAFFGQGTRLTVV.

This clonotype was seen more than once but under ten times. The CDR3, as DNA: TGTGCCAGCTCACGGTTGTTGGGCGAGCAGTACTTC. Translating it yields CASSRLLGEQYF. The chain is built from TRBV18 and TRBJ2-7; no reliable D call. CDR3 length: 12 amino acids. V shed 4 bases and J shed 6 bases, with 10 bases lying between them. In germline, CDR1 is KGHSH, CDR2 LQKENI. The variable domain in full, completed from reference TRBV18 and TRBJ2-7, reads NAGVMQNPRHLVRRRGQEARLRCSPMKGHSHVYWYRQLPEEGLKFMVYLQKENIIDESGMPKERFSAEFPKEGPSILRIQQVVRGDSAAYFCASSRLLGEQYFGPGTRLTVT.